The source of this T cell receptor (beta chain) is a study of OX40 agonist ivuxolimab in advanced cancers. The data were produced by immunoSEQ multiplex PCR, yet TCRdb's version contains in-frame clones alone and is incomplete. The table lists tens of thousands of clones, about 89% of them singletons. The CDR3 extends over 14 amino acids. Deletions cut 5 bases from V and 6 bases from J, with 17 bases between. The germline gives CDR1 SGHTA, CDR2 FQGNSA. Autoimmune disease history or systemic immunosuppression led to patients being barred. This sequence joins TRBV7-2 and TRBJ2-7; possible D gene TRBD1, 5 bases. The clonotype comes from an adult with an advanced solid tumor such as melanoma, head and neck, liver or kidney cancer. The sample in question was CD4+ or CD8+ T cells sorted from blood, obtained in a trial of the OX40 agonist ivuxolimab. CDR3 protein: CASSAQGNFGEQYF. CDR3 in DNA: TGTGCCAGCAGCGCCCAGGGAAATTTTGGCGAGCAGTACTTC. Supplemented by reference TRBV7-2 and TRBJ2-7, the full variable domain reads GAGVSQSPSNKVTEKGKDVELRCDPISGHTALYWYRQSLGQGLEFLIYFQGNSAPDKSGLPSDRFSAERTGGSVSTLTIQRTQQEDSAVYLCASSAQGNFGEQYFGPGTRLTVT.